This TCR beta chain comes out of a study of cytomegalovirus exposure and HLA in healthy donors. The study's findings and limits: Researchers catalogued some 160 TCR beta chains as cytomegalovirus-associated. At a 0.05 false discovery rate, a later analysis found some 18,000 TCR beta sequences to be associated with HLA alleles. What a later analysis reportedly showed was that an Asian-associated ancestry cluster had fewer N-insertions than the 666-donor mean.

Concerning this clone itself: What it binds is not known.

The PCR employed 60 Vbeta primers together with 13 Jbeta primers. The repertoire was sequenced with immunoSEQ multiplex PCR; TCRdb's copy has only in-frame clones and lacks some. This table has 55,000 to 80,000 clones, roughly four fifths appearing once. The CDR3 is 15 residues long. With 3 bases clipped from V and 7 bases from J, the junction kept 9 bases outside the gene matches. In germline, CDR1 is SEHNR, CDR2 FQNEAQ (reference sequence). The origin of this receptor is a man aged 18-30 years in good health and CMV-seronegative. This sequence joins TRBV7-9 and TRBJ1-5, with 7 bases lining up with TRBD1. The sample taken for sequencing was PBMCs. CDR3 protein: CASSFGGGAWQPQHF. In DNA, the CDR3 is TGTGCCAGCAGCTTTGGAGGGGGCGCATGGCAGCCCCAGCATTTT.